This TCR beta chain was identified during a study of blood T cell repertoires in COVID-19. Study-wide background: Whether acute or convalescent, the COVID-19 samples came from the United States, Italy and Spain. PBMCs, B-cell-depleted T cells, or T cells provided the cDNA or gDNA that made up the material.

As handled by the study authors: Reference gene primers were amplified, and this amplification served to estimate nucleated cell counts. Sequenced by immunoSEQ multiplex PCR; TCRdb stores in-frame clones only, minus some. V, J and clone size reflect that table, while D and trimming were determined from the DNA. The sample consists of 35,000 to 45,000 clones, around nine tenths of them appearing once. Germline V gene data show CDR1 as KGHSH and CDR2 as LQKENI. With 4 bases clipped from V and 7 bases from J, the junction kept 13 bases outside the gene matches. The CDR3 sequence is 16 residues long. The receptor was derived from a human donor in a cohort sampled during active COVID-19. The specimen was peripheral blood. The genes are TRBV18 and TRBJ2-5; 9 bases align to TRBD1. The CDR3 region is CASSLSGTGIGATQYF. Here the CDR3 DNA reads TGTGCCAGCTCACTTTCCGGGACAGGGATTGGTGCGACCCAGTACTTC.